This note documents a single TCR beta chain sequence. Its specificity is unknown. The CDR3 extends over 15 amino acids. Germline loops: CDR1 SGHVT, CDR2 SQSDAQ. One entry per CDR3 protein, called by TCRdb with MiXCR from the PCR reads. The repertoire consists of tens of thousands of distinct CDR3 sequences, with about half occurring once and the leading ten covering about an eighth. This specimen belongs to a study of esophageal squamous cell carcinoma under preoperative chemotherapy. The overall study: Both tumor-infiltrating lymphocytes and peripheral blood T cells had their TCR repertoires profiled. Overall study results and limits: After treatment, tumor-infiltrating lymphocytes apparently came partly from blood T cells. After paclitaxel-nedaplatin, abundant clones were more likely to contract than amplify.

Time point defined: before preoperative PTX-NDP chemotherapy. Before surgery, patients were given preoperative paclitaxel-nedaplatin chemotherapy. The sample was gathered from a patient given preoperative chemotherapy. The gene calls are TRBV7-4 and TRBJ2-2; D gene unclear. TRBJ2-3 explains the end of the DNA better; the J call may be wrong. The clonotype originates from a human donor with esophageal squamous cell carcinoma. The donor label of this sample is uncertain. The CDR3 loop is CARGRKTVSTEEQYF. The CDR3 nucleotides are TGTGCCAGGGGCCGGAAGACTGTGAGCACCGAGGAGCAGTATTTT.